This TCR beta chain originates from a study of regulatory T cells in long-lasting Graves disease. Stated time point: newly diagnosed GD, antithyroid drugs for less than 3 months. From PBMCs, RNA was extracted and then used to make the TCR library. The authors built TCR beta libraries using iRepertoire HTBI primers and Arm-PCR of CDR3 regions. TCRdb re-analysed the multiplex PCR reads in MiXCR, keeping a single row per CDR3 protein. Among more than 450,000 distinct CDR3 sequences listed, about 11% were seen once. This clonotype occurred many times. The CDR3 is made up of 14 amino acids. Unmatched junction bases numbered 8, after V lost 6 bases and J lost 7 bases. Per the germline V gene, CDR1 is GTSNPN and CDR2 is SVGIG (reference sequence). The same data also contributed to another study, on T cells in Graves' hyperthyroidism and ophthalmopathy.

The chain joins TRBV30 to TRBJ1-4; 10 positions agree with TRBD1. The sequencing used peripheral blood mononuclear cells (PBMCs), collected at new diagnosis, from a patient treated with antithyroid drugs. This sequence was found in a woman in her twenties or thirties with Graves disease. The CDR3 spells CACRRDRGSEKLFF. For the CDR3, the DNA is TGTGCCTGCCGCCGGGACAGGGGTTCTGAAAAACTGTTTTTT.